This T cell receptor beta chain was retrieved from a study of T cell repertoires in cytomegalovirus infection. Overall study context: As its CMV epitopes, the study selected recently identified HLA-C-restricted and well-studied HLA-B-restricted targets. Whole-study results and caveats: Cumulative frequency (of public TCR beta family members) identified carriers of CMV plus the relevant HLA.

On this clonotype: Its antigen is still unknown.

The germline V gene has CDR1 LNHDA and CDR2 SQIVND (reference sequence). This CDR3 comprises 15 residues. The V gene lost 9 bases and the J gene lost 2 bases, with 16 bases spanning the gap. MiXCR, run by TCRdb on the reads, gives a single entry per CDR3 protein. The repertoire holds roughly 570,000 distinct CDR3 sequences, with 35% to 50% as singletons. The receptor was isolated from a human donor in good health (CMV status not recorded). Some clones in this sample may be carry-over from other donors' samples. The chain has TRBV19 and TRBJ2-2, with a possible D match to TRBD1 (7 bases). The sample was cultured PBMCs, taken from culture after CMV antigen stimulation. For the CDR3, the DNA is TGTGCCAGCTTATCCAGGGGGGCCAACACCGGGGAGCTGTTTTTT. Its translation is CASLSRGANTGELFF.